This record covers a single T cell receptor beta chain. There are a few counts of this clone. The target of this receptor is not known. Within one base of it there is no much larger clone, and no base qualities were kept. For every enrolled patient, mismatch repair deficiency was confirmed by either polymerase chain reaction or immunohistochemistry. TCR sequencing was performed for a few patients who responded to pembrolizumab therapy. Pembrolizumab PD-1 blockade was prospectively tested in advanced mismatch repair-deficient cancers, regardless of tissue of origin, in the phase II trial. Peripheral blood T cell samples were gathered serially, both before PD-1 blockade started and at multiple time points afterward. The timing of each blood sample was reported as weeks after the first dose of pembrolizumab. This entry comes from a study of PD-1 blockade in mismatch repair-deficient tumors (dated by TCRdb to the late 2010s). Background on the whole study: The trial enrolled 65 to 100 consecutive patients with some twelve mismatch repair-deficient cancer types between September 2013 and late 2016, all previously treated and progressing. Tumor-associated T cell clones were tracked in the peripheral blood of patients responding to PD-1 blockade by deep sequencing of TCR CDR3 regions. On the study overall, not on this receptor specifically: After pembrolizumab, tumor-resident clones, which were often undetectable in blood before treatment, expanded rapidly and then contracted, generally ahead of radiologic responses.

Library preparation used the immunoSEQ multiplex PCR assay. The table was pulled from immuneACCESS by TCRdb, which kept in-frame rearrangements only. Such tables lose some clones; where checked, under half of the loss comes from unresolved V genes, and the rest has no known cause. Within this sample are about 68,000 clones, with approximately 78% of them counted one time only. Roughly 5.5% of the sample belongs to the ten largest clones. Trimming at the junction amounts to 2 bases on V and 10 bases on J, and the germline ends lie 13 bases apart. There are 13 amino acids in the CDR3, from cysteine to phenylalanine inclusive. The sequence is cut down to CDR3 DNA, 39 bases in frame from base 1. CDR1 and CDR2 are read off the germline V gene as SGDLS and YYNGEE.

The sample was peripheral blood, taken 2 weeks after starting pembrolizumab. Here the chain combines TRBV9 and TRBJ2-1, with no D gene named confidently. The TCR sequence derives from an adult with mismatch repair-deficient cancer. The sequenced DNA is TGTGCCAGCAGCGTGTCCCCCTCTTTGGAGCAGTTCTTC. It is translated as CASSVSPSLEQFF.